The 12 T cell receptor beta chains below come from one sample, sequenced in a study of OX40 agonist ivuxolimab in advanced cancers. Produced via immunoSEQ multiplex PCR; TCRdb's table is partial and in-frame only. In the table there are 100,000 or so clones, approximately 89% of which are singletons. This material consisted of CD4+ or CD8+ T cells sorted from blood, taken in a trial of the OX40 agonist ivuxolimab. These receptors were taken from an adult with an advanced solid tumor such as melanoma, head and neck, liver or kidney cancer.

In DNA form, the CDR3 reads TGTGCCAGCAGTACTTCCGGGACAATCGAGACCCAGTACTTC. Its protein product is CASSTSGTIETQYF. The chain couples TRBV28 to TRBJ2-5; the D gene is possibly TRBD1 (6 bases). The germline CDR1 and CDR2 sequences are MDHEN and SYDVKM. V gave up 5 bases and J gave up 5 bases, with 15 bases separating them. The CDR3 sequence is 14 residues long.

This rearrangement joins TRBV9 to TRBJ2-2; D unclear. CDR1 is SGDLS, CDR2 YYNGEE, per germline. The CDR3 sequence is 15 residues long. V lost 0 bases, J lost 5 bases, and 11 bases lay in between. The CDR3 DNA is TGTGCCAGCAGCGTAGGGAGAGTTTGGACCGGGGAGCTGTTTTTT. Encoded protein: CASSVGRVWTGELFF.

The chain carries TRBV7-9 and TRBJ2-5; D is uncertain. Germline V gene data show CDR1 as SEHNR and CDR2 as FQNEAQ (reference sequence). CDR3 length equals 11 residues. The V gene lost 8 bases and the J gene lost 5 bases, with 9 bases spanning the gap. CDR3 bases: TGTGCCAGCGGAGTTGCGGAGACCCAGTACTTC. Translation: CASGVAETQYF.

The chain couples TRBV7-9 to TRBJ1-1; 8 bases are a match to TRBD1. The germline V gene encodes CDR1 SEHNR and CDR2 FQNEAQ (reference sequence). This CDR3 comprises 15 residues. The V gene end was trimmed by 5 bases and the J gene end by 6 bases; junction bases not matched to a gene: 11. The DNA for the CDR3 is TGTGCCAGCAGCGTCTCCGGACAGGGAGGGTCTGAAGCTTTCTTT. Its translation: CASSVSGQGGSEAFF.

The chain carries TRBV5-1 and TRBJ1-1; TRBD1 aligns across 7 bases. This CDR3 has 15 residues. The V gene's germline CDR1 is SGHRS and CDR2 YFSETQ. Losses at the gene ends were 2 bases for V and 4 bases for J; bases not matched to a gene: 8. This chain's CDR3 is CASSLIRGGGTEAFF. The DNA of the CDR3 is TGCGCCAGCAGCTTAATCAGAGGGGGCGGCACTGAAGCTTTCTTT.

The V and J genes are TRBV10-1 and TRBJ2-7; the D is unclear. Germline lookup yields CDR1 WNHNN and CDR2 SYGVQD (reference sequence). This CDR3 is built from 13 residues. Trimming shortened V by 3 bases and J by 4 bases, and 10 bases separated the two germline ends. For the CDR3, the DNA is TGCGCCAGCAGTGATGACCCTTGGTACGAGCAGTACTTC. This sequence encodes CASSDDPWYEQYF.

The chain joins TRBV7-3 to TRBJ2-3; 9 nucleotides line up with TRBD1. The J segment lost 3 bases and the V segment lost 8 bases, leaving 3 bases of the junction unmatched. Germline assignment: CDR1 SGHTA and CDR2 FQGTGA. The CDR3 consists of 13 residues. In DNA, the CDR3 is TGTGCCAGCGGAGGGACAGGGACAGATACGCAGTATTTT. Translation: CASGGTGTDTQYF.

This clone occurred a few times. CDR3 coding DNA: TGTGCCTGGACCACGCCCGGGACAGGGCTTGAGACCCAGTACTTC. Encoded protein: CAWTTPGTGLETQYF. The V and J genes are TRBV30 and TRBJ2-5, with TRBD1 identical over 9 bases. J was trimmed by 5 bases and V by 4 bases; bases with no gene match: 11. Germline loops: CDR1 GTSNPN, CDR2 SVGIG (reference sequence). The CDR3 is 15 residues long.

The chain uses TRBV28 and TRBJ2-7; 8 bases are a match to TRBD1. Trimming at V came to 5 bases and at J to 3 bases, leaving 6 bases not matched to a gene. Germline values: CDR1 MDHEN, CDR2 SYDVKM. This CDR3 comprises 14 residues. The DNA for the CDR3 is TGTGCCAGCAGTACTTCCGGACAGGGCTACGAGCAGTACTTC. Encoded protein: CASSTSGQGYEQYF.

The V gene is TRBV30, the J gene TRBJ2-7; 14 nucleotides match TRBD2. The germline V gene has CDR1 GTSNPN and CDR2 SVGIG (reference sequence). J gave up 7 bases and V 0 bases, and 2 bases lay outside the gene matches. This CDR3 region has 14 residues. CDR3 sequence (DNA): TGTGCCTGGAGTGTAGGACTAGCGGGAGGTGAGCAGTACTTC. It yields the protein CAWSVGLAGGEQYF.

This rearrangement joins TRBV2 to TRBJ1-3, with D hard to call. The V gene lost 2 bases and the J gene lost 0 bases, with 11 bases spanning the gap. Germline CDR1 reads SNHLY; CDR2 reads FYNNEI. The CDR3 is 16 amino acids. CDR3 nucleotide sequence: TGTGCCAGCAGTGAATTTTGGGGTAGCTCTGGAAACACCATATATTTT. Translation: CASSEFWGSSGNTIYF.

With regard to this clone: One end of the junction is discordant with germline, which a read error may explain. The J gene is TRBJ2-5, the V gene TRBV9; 15 positions match TRBD2. The CDR3 is made up of 18 amino acids. Germline assignment: CDR1 SGDLS and CDR2 YYNGEE. This chain's CDR3 is CAGSVGLAGGPGQETQYF. The CDR3 DNA reads TGTGCCGGCAGCGTCGGACTAGCGGGGGGGCCGGGGCAAGAGACCCAGTACTTC.